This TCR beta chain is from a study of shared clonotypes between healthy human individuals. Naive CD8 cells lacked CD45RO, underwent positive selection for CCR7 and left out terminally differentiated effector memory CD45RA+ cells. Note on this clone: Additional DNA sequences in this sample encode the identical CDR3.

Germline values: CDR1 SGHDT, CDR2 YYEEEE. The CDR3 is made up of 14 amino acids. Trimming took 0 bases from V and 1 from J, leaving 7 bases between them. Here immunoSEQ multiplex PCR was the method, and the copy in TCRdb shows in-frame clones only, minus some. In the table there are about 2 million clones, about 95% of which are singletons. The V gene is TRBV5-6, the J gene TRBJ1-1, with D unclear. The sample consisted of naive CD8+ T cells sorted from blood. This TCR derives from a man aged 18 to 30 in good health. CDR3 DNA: TGTGCCAGCAGCTTGGGGCAGGCGAACACTGAAGCTTTCTTT. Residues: CASSLGQANTEAFF. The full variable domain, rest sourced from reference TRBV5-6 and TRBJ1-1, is DAGVTQSPTHLIKTRGQQVTLRCSPKSGHDTVSWYQQALGQGPQFIFQYYEEEERQRGNFPDRFSGHQFPNYSSELNVNALLLGDSALYLCASSLGQANTEAFFGQGTRLTVV.